This T cell receptor (beta chain) was observed in a study of read filtering for tumor transcriptome and immune sequencing. Study summary: Patients were about 18 male and about 14 female, mean age about 65 years, range roughly 47 to 80.

Per germline, CDR1 MNHEY and CDR2 SVGEGT. The CDR3 extends over 13 amino acids. V was clipped by 4 bases and J by 5 bases, with 11 bases between them. General study findings and limits: IR-seq and RNA-seq agreed better without single-read clonotypes. Sorted CD138-negative bone marrow cells were not purified T cells.

Molecular barcoded adaptors covering alpha/delta and beta/gamma chains were used on approximately 400 ng RNA. TCRdb re-called the reads with MiXCR, one entry per CDR3 protein. This table has approximately 150,000 distinct CDR3 sequences, roughly an eighth appearing once. This clonotype was picked up many times. Its antigen is undetermined. Sequenced sample: a population of CD138-negative cells sorted from bone marrow. The V call is TRBV6-2 or TRBV6-3, the J call TRBJ1-1; the D is unclear. The sequence was collected from a donor at least 40 years old with multiple myeloma. CDR3 protein: CASSSALGTEAFF. The CDR3 DNA reads as TGTGCCAGCAGTTCAGCCTTAGGGACTGAAGCTTTCTTT.